This T cell receptor beta chain comes out of a study of T cell responses to AZD1222 COVID-19 vaccine. Findings and caveats of the study: A rise in Spike-specific TCR breadth and depth followed two AZD1222 doses. Seropositivity was recorded at baseline in only six AZD1222 recipients.

For this clone: No antigen is known for it.

CDR3 length: 13 residues. V gave up 10 bases and J gave up 0 bases; unmatched junction bases: 5. Germline CDR1 is ENHRY and CDR2 is SYGVKD. Assay: immunoSEQ multiplex PCR; the TCRdb copy retains only in-frame clones and omits some. The data show approximately 85,000 clones, about 90% seen once. The sequencing here drew on peripheral blood, taken on day 0 of AZD1222 vaccination. The genes are TRBV10-3 and TRBJ2-7; 8 positions agree with TRBD1. This sequence was found in an adult in good health. DNA of the CDR3: TGTGCCACCTCGGGGACAGGCTCCTACGAGCAGTACTTC. Translating it yields CATSGTGSYEQYF.